This TCR beta chain was profiled in a study of cytomegalovirus exposure and HLA in healthy donors. Overall study results and limits: Later, an analysis found that common viral pathogens appeared to be linked with several of the most significant clusters. The majority of TCR sequences were rare, yet some public TCRs appeared in many donors. 16,951 TCR beta sequences were associated with HLA alleles at 0.05 false discovery rate in a later analysis.

This CDR3 contains 16 residues. With V trimmed by 7 bases and J by 3 bases, 11 bases remained unmatched. Germline V gene lookup returns CDR1 MNHEY and CDR2 SMNVEV (reference sequence). This clone was counted only a few times. The antigen is not known. PCR primers comprised 60 Vbeta and 13 Jbeta primers. Sequenced by immunoSEQ multiplex PCR; TCRdb stores in-frame clones only, minus some. The data hold around 120,000 clones, with 63% observed a single time. This TCR derives from a man between 35 and 55 years old in good health and CMV-seropositive. The sequencing sample was made of PBMCs. J is TRBJ1-4 and V is TRBV27; 7 positions match TRBD1. CDR3 nucleotides: TGTGCCAGCAAGCGGCTGTACGGGACAGCTAATGAAAAACTGTTTTTT. Translating gives CASKRLYGTANEKLFF. Together with reference TRBV27 and TRBJ1-4, the CDR3 gives the full variable domain: EAQVTQNPRYLITVTGKKLTVTCSQNMNHEYMSWYRQDPGLGLRQIYYSMNVEVTDKGDVPEGYKVSRKEKRNFPLILESPSPNQTSLYFCASKRLYGTANEKLFFGSGTQLSVL.